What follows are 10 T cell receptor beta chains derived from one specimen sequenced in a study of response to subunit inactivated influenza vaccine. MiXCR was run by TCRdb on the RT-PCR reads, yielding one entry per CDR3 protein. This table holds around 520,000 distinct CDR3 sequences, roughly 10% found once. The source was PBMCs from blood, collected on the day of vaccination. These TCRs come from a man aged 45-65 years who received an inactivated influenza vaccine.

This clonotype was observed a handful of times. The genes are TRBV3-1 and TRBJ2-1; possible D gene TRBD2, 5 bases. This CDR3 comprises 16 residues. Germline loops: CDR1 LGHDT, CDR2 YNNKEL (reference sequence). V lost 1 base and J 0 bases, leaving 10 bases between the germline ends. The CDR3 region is CASSQVPGSSYNEQFF. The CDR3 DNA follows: TGTGCCAGCAGCCAAGTTCCGGGGAGCTCCTACAATGAGCAGTTCTTC.

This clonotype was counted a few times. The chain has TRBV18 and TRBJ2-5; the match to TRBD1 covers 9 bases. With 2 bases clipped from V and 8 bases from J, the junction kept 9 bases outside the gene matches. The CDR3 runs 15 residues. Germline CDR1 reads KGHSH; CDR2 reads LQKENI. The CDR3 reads CASSPTWDRDLTQYF. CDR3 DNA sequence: TGTGCCAGCTCACCAACTTGGGACAGGGATCTTACCCAGTACTTC.

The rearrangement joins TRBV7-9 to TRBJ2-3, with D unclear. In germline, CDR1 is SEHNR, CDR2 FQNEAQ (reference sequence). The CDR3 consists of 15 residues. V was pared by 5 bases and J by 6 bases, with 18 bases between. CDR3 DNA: TGTGCCAGCAGCCCCAACCGGGTCCTGGATGATACGCAGTATTTT. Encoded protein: CASSPNRVLDDTQYF. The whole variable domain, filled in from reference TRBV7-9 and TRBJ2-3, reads DTGVSQNPRHKITKRGQNVTFRCDPISEHNRLYWYRQTLGQGPEFLTYFQNEAQLEKSRLLSDRFSAERPKGSFSTLEIQRTEQGDSAMYLCASSPNRVLDDTQYFGPGTRLTVL.

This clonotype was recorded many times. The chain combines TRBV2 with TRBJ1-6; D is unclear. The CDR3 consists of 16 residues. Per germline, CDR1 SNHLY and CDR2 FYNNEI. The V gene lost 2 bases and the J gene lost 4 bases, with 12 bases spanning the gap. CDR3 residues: CASSERLTSYNSPLHF. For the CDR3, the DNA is TGTGCCAGCAGTGAACGATTGACGTCTTATAATTCACCCCTCCACTTT.

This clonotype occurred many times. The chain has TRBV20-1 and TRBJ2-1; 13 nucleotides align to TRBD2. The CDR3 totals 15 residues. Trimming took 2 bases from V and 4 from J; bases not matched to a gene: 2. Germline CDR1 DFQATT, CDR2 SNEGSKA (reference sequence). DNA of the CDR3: TGCAGTGCTAGATTGGGACTAGCGGGGTACAATGAGCAGTTCTTC. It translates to CSARLGLAGYNEQFF.

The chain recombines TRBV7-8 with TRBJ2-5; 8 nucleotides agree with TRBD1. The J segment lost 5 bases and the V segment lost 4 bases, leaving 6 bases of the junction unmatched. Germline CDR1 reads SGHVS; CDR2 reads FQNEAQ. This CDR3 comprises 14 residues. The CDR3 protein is CASSYDRGGETQYF. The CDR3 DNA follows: TGTGCCAGCAGCTACGACAGGGGCGGGGAGACCCAGTACTTC.

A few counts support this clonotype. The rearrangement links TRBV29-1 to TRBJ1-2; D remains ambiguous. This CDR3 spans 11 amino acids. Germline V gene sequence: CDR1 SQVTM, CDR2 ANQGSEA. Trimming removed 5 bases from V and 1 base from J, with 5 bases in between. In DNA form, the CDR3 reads TGCAGCGTTCTGAATAACTATGGCTACACCTTC. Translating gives CSVLNNYGYTF. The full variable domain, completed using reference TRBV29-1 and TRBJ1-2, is SAVISQKPSRDICQRGTSLTIQCQVDSQVTMMFWYRQQPGQSLTLIATANQGSEATYESGFVIDKFPISRPNLTFSTLTVSNMSPEDSSIYLCSVLNNYGYTFGSGTRLTVV.

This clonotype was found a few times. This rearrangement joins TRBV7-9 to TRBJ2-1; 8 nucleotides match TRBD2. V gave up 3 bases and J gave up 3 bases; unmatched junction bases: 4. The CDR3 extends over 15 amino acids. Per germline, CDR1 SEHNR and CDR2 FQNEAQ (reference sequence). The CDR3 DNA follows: TGTGCCAGCAGCTTTAGCGGGGCTCTCTACAATGAGCAGTTCTTC. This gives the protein CASSFSGALYNEQFF.

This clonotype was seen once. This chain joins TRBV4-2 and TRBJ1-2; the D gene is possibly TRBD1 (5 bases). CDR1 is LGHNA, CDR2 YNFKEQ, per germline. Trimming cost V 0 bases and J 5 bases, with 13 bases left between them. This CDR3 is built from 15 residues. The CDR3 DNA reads TGTGCCAGCAGCCAAGAGTCAGGGCGAGGGTATGGCTACACCTTC. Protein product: CASSQESGRGYGYTF.

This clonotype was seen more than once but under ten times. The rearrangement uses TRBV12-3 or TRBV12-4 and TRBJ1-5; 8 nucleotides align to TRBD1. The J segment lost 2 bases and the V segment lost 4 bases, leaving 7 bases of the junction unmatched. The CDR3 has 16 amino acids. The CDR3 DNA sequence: TGTGCCAGCAGTTCCCTCGGACAGGGTGGCAATCAGCCCCAGCATTTT. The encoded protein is CASSSLGQGGNQPQHF.